This T cell receptor beta chain was sequenced for a study of read filtering for tumor transcriptome and immune sequencing (TCRdb year 2020). Describing the broader study: Of the patients in the cohort, approximately 17 were male and over 11 were female, and their mean age was approximately 71 years, with a range of roughly 40 to 80. TCR repertoires obtained by targeted immune repertoire sequencing and by bulk whole-transcriptome sequencing performed on the same bone marrow samples were compared. Whole-transcriptome libraries were prepared with the TruSeq RNA Access Library Prep Kit after DNase treatment. TCR-region mapped reads per sample ranged from about 4.05 to 10.27 million with IR-seq versus only about 75 to 1,400 with RNA-seq. Under revised international staging, about 8 patients fell into R-ISS I, 15 or so into R-ISS II and roughly 7 into R-ISS III. A main aim was a read-filtering strategy for immune repertoire data, specifically whether clonotypes supported by a single read should be removed. What the authors observed across the whole study: Compared with RNA-seq, IR-seq captured clonotypes at much higher depth and more reliably, and a smaller IR-seq throughput was enough to identify most shared clonotypes. In IR-seq, around four fifths of clonotypes but roughly 3.5% of total reads were represented by single-read clonotypes, whereas in RNA-seq, 65% to 75% of clonotypes and around 47% of reads were represented by single-read clonotypes. The sorted CD138-negative fraction was not purified T cells but a mixed bone marrow immune population. When single-read clonotypes were removed, the proportions of shared clonotypes in IR-seq and RNA-seq correlated more strongly.

This clonotype was counted at least ten times. There is no known antigen for this receptor. Base qualities are not at hand, and no much larger clone is one base apart. TCR libraries were constructed from roughly 0.4 ug RNA using the Immunoverse kit, and molecular barcoded adaptors covering alpha/delta and beta/gamma chains were employed. TCR library preparation was performed with the same RNA that was used for transcriptome sequencing. An Illumina HiSeq 4000 with 2 x 150 cycles was used to sequence the TCR libraries. On the authors' methods: TCR reads were aligned to human V, D, J and C references and assembled into CDR3 clonotypes with MiXCR, including quality filtering and error correction. The tcR package in R was used for analysis of clonotype counts and gene usage diversity. Raw mapping reads were checked after the RNA-seq reads had been mapped by STAR aligner version 2.5.3a onto the human GRCh37 genome. To test how sequencing depth affected the clonotypes detected, IR-seq fastq files were randomly downsampled with Seqtk 1.3. Through fastp at Q25 and MiXCR, TCRdb rebuilt clones from the public reads, retaining in-frame beta chains. Every distinct CDR3 protein forms one entry, paired with its most common genes and DNA. TCRdb, not the original authors, processed these V and J calls. In this sample the table shows about 130,000 distinct CDR3 sequences, 13% of which occur a single time. The ten largest clones capture around 8.2% of the sample.

Bone marrow was sampled from every patient at the time of active disease. Ficoll-Hypaque density gradient centrifugation was used to isolate bone marrow mononuclear cells. Myeloma plasma cells were removed and CD138-negative cells were obtained by negative selection following labeling with CD138 magnetic microbeads on a MACS separator. Flow cytometry on an Attune NxT with CD138 antibodies was used to check the purity of the isolated cells. Total RNA was extracted with TRIzol reagent and quantified with a NanoDrop spectrophotometer. Paired RNA-seq and IR-seq were performed on the CD138-negative bone marrow sample of each patient. The source of this sequence is a donor aged 40 or older with multiple myeloma. The sequenced sample was a population of CD138-negative cells sorted from bone marrow. The meaning of the sample's cell subset or site label: bone marrow mononuclear cells depleted of CD138+ plasma/myeloma cells by negative magnetic selection.

DNA sequence: TGTGCCAGCAGTCGGGGTCAGCCCCAGCATTTT. Its protein is CASSRGQPQHF. Rearrangement joined TRBV12-3 or TRBV12-4 to TRBJ1-5; no D segment can be confidently identified. Trimming removed 5 bases from V and 6 bases from J, leaving 5 bases between the germline ends. The CDR3 goes from the cysteine to the phenylalanine over 11 residues. The kept DNA is CDR3 alone, 33 bases in frame from the first base.